This is a list of T cell receptor beta chains from one sample in a study of glioma-infiltrating T cells after dendritic cell vaccination. Sequencing used immunoSEQ multiplex PCR; TCRdb keeps in-frame clones, though not all of them. The sample includes about 350 clones, around 92% of them seen just once. The starting material was tumor tissue, obtained before dendritic cell vaccination. Source of these receptors: a human donor with glioblastoma. Each CDR3 is given with its conserved first and last residue. D genes are given only for firm matches.

j_gene,v_gene,d_gene,CDR3nt,CDR3aa
TRBJ2-3,TRBV19,NA,TGTGCCAGTAGACAGAGCGGCGATACGCAGTATTTT,CASRQSGDTQYF
TRBJ1-4,TRBV7-9,NA,TGTGCCAGCAGCTCTAGGGGCGGTAATGAAAAACTGTTTTTT,CASSSRGGNEKLFF
TRBJ2-1,TRBV7-6,NA,TGTGCCAGCAGCCCTCAGTGGGCAAACAATGAGCAGTTCTTC,CASSPQWANNEQFF
TRBJ2-2,TRBV7-3,TRBD2,TGTGCCAGCAGCCCCTCGACTAGCGGATGGGGCGGGGAGCTGTTTTTT,CASSPSTSGWGGELFF
TRBJ2-7,TRBV5-4,NA,TGTGCCAGCAGCTTGGATAAATACGAGCAGTACTTC,CASSLDKYEQYF
TRBJ2-7,TRBV9,NA,TGTGCCAGCAGCGCTAGCACTCGGGACGAGCAGTACTTC,CASSASTRDEQYF
TRBJ1-1,TRBV21-1,NA,TGTGCCAGCAGCAAACAGGACACTGAAGCTTTCTTT,CASSKQDTEAFF
TRBJ2-1,TRBV7-6,TRBD2,TGTGCCAGCAGCCCGCAGACTAGCGGGGGGGTTGGGGCCTACAATGAGCAGTTCTTC,CASSPQTSGGVGAYNEQFF
TRBJ1-1,TRBV2,NA,TGTGCCAGCAGTGAATTTAGGGGTGACGTGGCTTTCTTT,CASSEFRGDVAFF
TRBJ2-7,TRBV4-1,NA,TGCGCCAGCAGCCAAGCGACCGGACAGAACTACGAGCAGTACTTC,CASSQATGQNYEQYF
TRBJ1-2,TRBV19,NA,TGTGCCAGTAGTCTCCCCAGTCCTAACTATGGCTACACCTTC,CASSLPSPNYGYTF
TRBJ1-5,TRBV25-1,NA,TGTGCCAGCTCTGCGGGCAATCAGCCCCAGCATTTT,CASSAGNQPQHF